What follows are 13 T cell receptor beta chains derived from one specimen sequenced in a study of T-cell memory formation after mild COVID-19. TCRdb ran MiXCR on the 5' RACE reads and lists one entry per CDR3 protein. This sample has approximately 430,000 distinct CDR3 sequences; roughly a quarter occur once, and the top ten carry around 13%. Material for sequencing was PBMCs or a T cell subset sorted from them (not recorded which). The source of these receptors is an adult woman who had mild COVID-19 (a few samples of this study predate the infection). Cell type and time point are not known.

The chain couples TRBV13 to TRBJ2-1, with D tentatively TRBD2 (6 bases). This CDR3 has 13 amino acids. In germline, CDR1 is PRHDT, CDR2 FYEKMQ (reference sequence). V was trimmed by 4 bases and J by 5 bases, leaving 9 bases between them. CDR3 residues: CASSSGEDNEQFF. CDR3 nucleotide sequence: TGTGCCAGCAGCTCGGGGGAGGACAATGAGCAGTTCTTC.

This clonotype occurred a few times. The chain is built from TRBV7-9 and TRBJ2-3; the D is unclear. Germline loops: CDR1 SEHNR, CDR2 FQNEAQ (reference sequence). The CDR3 has 13 residues. Trimming took 11 bases from V and 1 from J, leaving 13 bases between them. CDR3 nucleotides: TGTGCCTGCGGTTGGGTGGGCACAGATACGCAGTATTTT. Its translation is CACGWVGTDTQYF.

This clonotype was observed a few times. This chain connects TRBV4-1 to TRBJ2-1; 10 nucleotides agree with TRBD2. The germline CDR1 and CDR2 sequences are MGHRA and YSYEKL. V dropped 4 bases and J dropped 7; count of bases not matched to a gene: 10. The CDR3 has 16 amino acids. CDR3 sequence reads: CASSPPLAGVANEQFF. DNA for the CDR3: TGCGCCAGCAGCCCCCCCCTAGCGGGGGTCGCAAATGAGCAGTTCTTC.

This clonotype showed up just a few times. V gene TRBV7-2 combines with J gene TRBJ2-3; 10 positions agree with TRBD2. The germline gives CDR1 SGHTA, CDR2 FQGNSA. The CDR3 extends over 16 amino acids. Trimming took 2 bases from V and 4 from J; bases not matched to a gene: 6. CDR3 region: CASSLTAAGGADTQYF. The CDR3, as DNA: TGTGCCAGCAGCTTAACGGCAGCGGGAGGGGCAGATACGCAGTATTTT.

This clonotype has only a few counts. The chain is built from TRBV5-1 and TRBJ1-2; 10 positions match TRBD1. CDR3 size: 16 residues. V was pared by 4 bases and J by 2 bases, with 8 bases of the junction left unmatched. Per the germline V gene, CDR1 is SGHRS and CDR2 is YFSETQ. CDR3: CASSDRTGGYNYGYTF. CDR3 sequence (DNA): TGCGCCAGCAGCGACCGGACAGGGGGTTACAACTATGGCTACACCTTC. The variable domain in full, completed from reference TRBV5-1 and TRBJ1-2, reads KAGVTQTPRYLIKTRGQQVTLSCSPISGHRSVSWYQQTPGQGLQFLFEYFSETQRNKGNFPGRFSGRQFSNSRSEMNVSTLELGDSALYLCASSDRTGGYNYGYTFGSGTRLTVV.

The chain uses TRBV7-2 and TRBJ2-1, with 8 bases identical to TRBD2. V lost 5 bases and J lost 7; bases outside the gene matches: 7. The CDR3 totals 14 residues. Germline V lookup: CDR1 SGHTA, CDR2 FQGNSA. The CDR3 coding sequence is TGTGCCAGCAGCCCCTGGGGACTAGGGAATGAGCAGTTCTTC. This translates into CASSPWGLGNEQFF.

This rearrangement joins TRBV10-3 to TRBJ1-1; D unclear. V was clipped by 0 bases and J by 1 base, with 9 bases between them. The germline V gene encodes CDR1 ENHRY and CDR2 SYGVKD. The length of the CDR3 is 15 residues. The chain's CDR3 is CAISESLQPNTEAFF. CDR3 sequence (DNA): TGTGCCATCAGTGAGTCGCTACAACCGAACACTGAAGCTTTCTTT.

V gene TRBV5-1 combines with J gene TRBJ2-2; possibly TRBD1 for D (6 bases). This CDR3 is built from 14 residues. Germline V gene sequence: CDR1 SGHRS, CDR2 YFSETQ. V lost 3 bases and J lost 6, with 12 bases in between. CDR3 sequence (DNA): TGCGCCAGCAGCTACAGGGCGGACGCCGGGGAGCTGTTTTTT. Translation gives CASSYRADAGELFF.

This clonotype appeared a few times. The V and J genes are TRBV29-1 and TRBJ2-1; 15 bases align to TRBD2. Per the germline V gene, CDR1 is SQVTM and CDR2 is ANQGSEA. The length of the CDR3 is 15 residues. J gave up 2 bases and V 6 bases, and 2 bases lay outside the gene matches. CDR3 DNA: TGCAGCGTCTGGACTAGCGGGAGGGCCTACAATGAGCAGTTCTTC. Encoded protein: CSVWTSGRAYNEQFF.

This clonotype has at least ten counts. V usage is TRBV11-2 and J usage is TRBJ2-7, with unresolved D. CDR3 length equals 11 residues. Germline V CDR1 and CDR2: SGHAT, FQNNGV. Trimming took 4 bases from V and 6 from J, leaving 7 bases between them. The CDR3, as DNA: TGTGCCAGCAGCTGGGTGCGCGAGCAGTACTTC. Protein sequence: CASSWVREQYF.

The chain couples TRBV7-9 to TRBJ2-2, with a weak D call TRBD2 (6 bases). Trimming left V 5 bases short and J 5 bases short, with 15 bases between. This CDR3 comprises 15 residues. CDR1 SEHNR and CDR2 FQNEAQ come from the germline V gene (reference sequence). This chain's CDR3 is CASSRPGERTGELFF. In nucleotides, the CDR3 is TGTGCCAGCAGCCGCCCGGGGGAACGTACCGGGGAGCTGTTTTTT.

The gene calls are TRBV29-1 and TRBJ1-1, with D uncertain. Deletions cut 6 bases from V and 1 base from J, with 18 bases between. The CDR3 is made up of 15 amino acids. Germline V gene lookup returns CDR1 SQVTM and CDR2 ANQGSEA. As DNA, the CDR3 is TGCAGCGTGAGATACGAATTAAGGGAGAACACTGAAGCTTTCTTT. It specifies CSVRYELRENTEAFF.

The chain combines TRBV30 with TRBJ2-3; D remains ambiguous. Trimming left V 0 bases short and J 2 bases short, with 3 bases between. CDR1 is GTSNPN, CDR2 SVGIG, per germline (reference sequence). The CDR3 spans 12 residues. In DNA, the CDR3 is TGTGCCTGGAGTGTTACCACAGATACGCAGTATTTT. Translating it yields CAWSVTTDTQYF.